This is a list of T cell receptor beta chains from one sample in a study of blood T cell repertoires in COVID-19. This table comes from immunoSEQ multiplex PCR, and its TCRdb copy is limited to in-frame clones, with some not included. The sample has 150,000 to 200,000 clones; roughly nine tenths are singletons. The material sequenced was peripheral blood. Receptors were obtained from a man aged 60 to 69 with active or convalescent COVID-19. Each CDR3 is given with its conserved first and last residue. The order of the fields is V gene, D gene, J gene, CDR3 protein. A D gene is named only where the DNA matches it firmly.

TRBV5-1,TRBD1,TRBJ1-1,CASSDRDSNTEAFF
TRBV18,.,TRBJ1-1,CASSVRAGQGNTEAFF
TRBV18,TRBD1,TRBJ1-2,CASSPRTGVALEGYTF
TRBV19,TRBD1,TRBJ1-2,CASFTPFIRDSLTYGYTF
TRBV29-1,TRBD1,TRBJ2-3,CSVGDRETTDTQYF
TRBV18,.,TRBJ1-2,CASSPDTGNGYTF
TRBV6-5,TRBD1,TRBJ1-1,CASTDRTGNTEAFF
TRBV5-1,.,TRBJ2-7,CASSFRGSAYEQYF
TRBV7-9,.,TRBJ1-2,CASSLGRSNYGYTF
TRBV5-1,TRBD1,TRBJ2-7,CASSRDRGTYEQYF
TRBV2,TRBD1,TRBJ1-4,CASSPGGWEKLFF
TRBV7-2,.,TRBJ1-2,CASSFSRDSYGYTF
TRBV9,TRBD1,TRBJ1-2,CASSFQTGQAAGYTF
TRBV19,TRBD1,TRBJ1-1,CASSPPKGANTEAFF
TRBV7-3,TRBD1,TRBJ2-3,CASSPRGDRDTNTQYF
TRBV12-2,.,TRBJ1-2,CASRLSTVSGLNYGYTF
TRBV5-1,TRBD1,TRBJ1-2,CASSPGQGAGGYTF
TRBV6-5,.,TRBJ2-1,CASSYGGSGDSPFF
TRBV6-5,.,TRBJ1-1,CASSQQGNTEAFF
TRBV29-1,.,TRBJ1-1,CSARLFASMNTEAFF
TRBV25-1,.,TRBJ2-3,CASNDPVTDTQYF
TRBV19,TRBD1,TRBJ1-5,CASSSHRGGGNQPQHF
TRBV19,.,TRBJ2-3,CASSMEGYPTDTQYF
TRBV3-1/TRBV3-2,.,TRBJ2-7,CASSQVGYEQYF
TRBV29-1,.,TRBJ1-1,CSVNGDKNTEAFF